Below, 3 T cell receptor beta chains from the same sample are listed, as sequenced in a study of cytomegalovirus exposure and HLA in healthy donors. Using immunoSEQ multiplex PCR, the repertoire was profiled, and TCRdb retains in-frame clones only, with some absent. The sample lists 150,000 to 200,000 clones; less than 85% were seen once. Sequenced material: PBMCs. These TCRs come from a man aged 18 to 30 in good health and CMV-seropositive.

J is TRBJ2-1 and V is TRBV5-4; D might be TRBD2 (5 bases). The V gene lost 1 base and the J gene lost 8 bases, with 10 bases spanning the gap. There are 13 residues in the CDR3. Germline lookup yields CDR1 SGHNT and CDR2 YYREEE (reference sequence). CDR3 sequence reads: CASSLTRSDEQFF. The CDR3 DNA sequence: TGTGCCAGCAGCTTGACTAGGTCGGATGAGCAGTTCTTC.

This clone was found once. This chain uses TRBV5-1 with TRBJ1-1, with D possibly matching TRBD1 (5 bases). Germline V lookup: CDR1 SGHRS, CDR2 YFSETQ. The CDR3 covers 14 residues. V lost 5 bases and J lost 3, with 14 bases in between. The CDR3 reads CASRPRAGDTEAFF. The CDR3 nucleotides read TGCGCCAGCAGACCACGGGCGGGGGACACTGAAGCTTTCTTT.

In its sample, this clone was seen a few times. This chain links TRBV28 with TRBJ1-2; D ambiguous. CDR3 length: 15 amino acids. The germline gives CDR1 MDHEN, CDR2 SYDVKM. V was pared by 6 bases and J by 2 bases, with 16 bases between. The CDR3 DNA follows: TGTGCCAGCAGCAGATTATCGACATCAAACTATGGCTACACCTTC. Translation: CASSRLSTSNYGYTF.